The present T cell receptor beta chain was sequenced within a study of T cell clones after liver transplantation. Across the whole study: Timepoints were pre-transplant, pre-withdrawal, and after withdrawal was completed or failed. The study's findings and limits: Donor-reactive sequences fell more than third party-reactive ones, suggesting partial deletion.

The method was immunoSEQ multiplex PCR; TCRdb's version includes in-frame clones alone and lacks a portion of them. The sample records 65,000 to 80,000 clones, over 80% being singletons. The CDR3 covers 13 residues. Concerning this clone itself: Its antigen is currently unknown.

Sequenced here: CD4+ T cells from blood, sampled at the 22-month timepoint. The chain joins TRBV21-1 to TRBJ1-2; whether TRBD1, the table's D call, matches the DNA was not checked. TRBV21-1 is recorded as a pseudogene. The TCR was taken from a human patient who received a liver transplant. Some of the T cells may derive from the graft donor. CDR3 in DNA: TGTGCCAGCAGCTTCCGACAGGTCTATGGCTACACCTTC. It yields the protein CASSFRQVYGYTF.